This T cell receptor beta chain emerged from a study of shared T cell receptors in the human thymus. Germline CDR1 reads MDHEN; CDR2 reads SYDVKM. The V and J ends lost 5 bases and 6 bases, in that order; junction bases with no gene match: 7. The CDR3 covers 15 residues. The repertoire was sequenced with immunoSEQ multiplex PCR; TCRdb's copy has only in-frame clones and lacks some. The top ten hold roughly 0.0097% of the sample, which has hundreds of thousands of clones, around 87% seen once. This same sample was also part of a study on human thymus T cells. As that study records: Donation was from healthy Finnish infants who were having corrective surgery that addressed congenital heart defects. Thymic samples were excised during corrective heart operations. Thymic and blood repertoires showed apparently biased V and J gene usage. In unrelated individuals, thymic repertoires overlapped highly, according to related research.

Specimen: thymocytes. The sequence was obtained from a boy under two years old with a congenital heart defect. V usage is TRBV28 and J usage is TRBJ2-1; 10 nucleotides match TRBD2. The CDR3 DNA follows: TGTGCCAGCAGTCCCCAAGCGGGAGGGGTCAATGAGCAGTTCTTC. As protein: CASSPQAGGVNEQFF.